Listed below are T cell receptor beta chains from one sample, sequenced in a study of CXCR3-negative and CXCR3-positive naive CD8 T cells. TCRdb reprocessed the 5' RACE reads and keeps a single row for each CDR3 protein, giving no DNA. The table counts 120,000 to 150,000 distinct CDR3 sequences; roughly 0.27% lies in the top ten. Material for sequencing was naive CXCR3+ CD8+ T cells from blood. These receptors were taken from a human donor in good health. Some clones in this sample may be carry-over from other donors' samples. CDR3s include the opening cysteine and the closing phenylalanine or tryptophan.

J gene: TRBJ1-1
V gene: TRBV12-3/TRBV12-4
CDR3 protein: CASRDGTESTEAFF

J gene: TRBJ1-5
V gene: TRBV7-8
CDR3 protein: CASSLRQGDYSNQPQHF

J gene: TRBJ2-7
V gene: TRBV29-1
CDR3 protein: CSGGTGLYEQYF

J gene: TRBJ1-1
V gene: TRBV21-1
CDR3 protein: CASSLRGQGHTEAFF

J gene: TRBJ2-1
V gene: TRBV7-9
CDR3 protein: CASSLGIRASGRGVEQFF

J gene: TRBJ2-3
V gene: TRBV5-4
CDR3 protein: CASNQADTQYF

J gene: TRBJ2-4
V gene: TRBV6-6
CDR3 protein: CASSYSRETTKNIQYF

J gene: TRBJ2-5
V gene: TRBV13
CDR3 protein: CASSPRRIGSQGETQYF

J gene: TRBJ2-7
V gene: TRBV4-1
CDR3 protein: CASSQGLSNYEQYF

J gene: TRBJ1-5
V gene: TRBV7-9
CDR3 protein: CASAIDSNQPQHF

J gene: TRBJ2-1
V gene: TRBV29-1
CDR3 protein: CSVDLVGEQFF

J gene: TRBJ2-7
V gene: TRBV11-2
CDR3 protein: CASSLDNGASYEQYF

J gene: TRBJ2-1
V gene: TRBV6-1
CDR3 protein: CASSEGQSNEQFF

J gene: TRBJ1-3
V gene: TRBV29-1
CDR3 protein: CGGLDGNTIYF

J gene: TRBJ1-1
V gene: TRBV28
CDR3 protein: CASSPPFELNTEAFF

J gene: TRBJ2-5
V gene: TRBV20-1
CDR3 protein: CSARAPVLQETQYF

J gene: TRBJ1-1
V gene: TRBV7-9
CDR3 protein: CASGADSGSEAFF

J gene: TRBJ2-7
V gene: TRBV6-2/TRBV6-3
CDR3 protein: CASSSGTGIGEQYF

J gene: TRBJ2-5
V gene: TRBV5-1
CDR3 protein: CASSYDGAPQETQYF

J gene: TRBJ2-1
V gene: TRBV30
CDR3 protein: CAWSWGIGNEQFF

J gene: TRBJ2-3
V gene: TRBV4-1
CDR3 protein: CASSQAGTSGSTDTQYF

J gene: TRBJ2-7
V gene: TRBV7-6
CDR3 protein: CASSLAAGGVYEQYF

J gene: TRBJ1-2
V gene: TRBV5-1
CDR3 protein: CASSAGIANYGYTF

J gene: TRBJ2-7
V gene: TRBV4-3
CDR3 protein: CASSQDSGLAIYEQYF

J gene: TRBJ2-7
V gene: TRBV29-1
CDR3 protein: CSVVTGRGLEGEQYF

J gene: TRBJ2-1
V gene: TRBV9
CDR3 protein: CASSFSGLRYNEQFF

J gene: TRBJ2-7
V gene: TRBV5-1
CDR3 protein: CASSFGGPYEQYF

J gene: TRBJ1-5
V gene: TRBV20-1
CDR3 protein: CSAPYLRVSGSNQPQHF

J gene: TRBJ2-1
V gene: TRBV7-8
CDR3 protein: CASNDRAPYNEQFF

J gene: TRBJ1-1
V gene: TRBV4-1
CDR3 protein: CASSPRWETGTEAFF

J gene: TRBJ2-1
V gene: TRBV11-2
CDR3 protein: CASSFRGFNEQFF

J gene: TRBJ2-1
V gene: TRBV11-3
CDR3 protein: CASSLRTSGSNEQFF

J gene: TRBJ2-7
V gene: TRBV19
CDR3 protein: CASSIEGPSGGYEQYF

J gene: TRBJ2-1
V gene: TRBV29-1
CDR3 protein: CSVLQAYNEQFF

J gene: TRBJ2-5
V gene: TRBV12-3/TRBV12-4
CDR3 protein: CASGLAGGLETQYF

J gene: TRBJ2-7
V gene: TRBV19
CDR3 protein: CASNPGTASYEQYF

J gene: TRBJ2-5
V gene: TRBV11-2
CDR3 protein: CASSLLIETQYF

J gene: TRBJ2-5
V gene: TRBV15
CDR3 protein: CATSELAGGETQYF

J gene: TRBJ2-3
V gene: TRBV9
CDR3 protein: CASSEGGPDTQYF

J gene: TRBJ1-5
V gene: TRBV7-9
CDR3 protein: CASSPPGTDNQPQHF

J gene: TRBJ1-2
V gene: TRBV29-1
CDR3 protein: CSVEDGSSVNYGYTF

J gene: TRBJ2-2
V gene: TRBV5-1
CDR3 protein: CASSLAGQNTGELFF

J gene: TRBJ1-5
V gene: TRBV30
CDR3 protein: CAWSWDSDQPQHF

J gene: TRBJ2-7
V gene: TRBV4-1
CDR3 protein: CASSQGTSGTYEQYF

J gene: TRBJ2-6
V gene: TRBV7-3
CDR3 protein: CASSLMAASSGANVLTF